A selection of T cell receptor beta chains follows, all from one sample in a study of T cell repertoires in cytomegalovirus infection. MiXCR, applied by TCRdb to the reads, yields one record per CDR3 protein. Here the sample spans approximately 300,000 distinct CDR3 sequences, just under 25% being singletons. Antigen specificity for these receptors is unknown. This sample comprised cultured PBMCs, obtained from culture after CMV antigen stimulation. These receptors originate from a human donor in good health (CMV status not recorded). Some clones in this sample may be carry-over from other donors' samples. CDR3s include the opening cysteine and the closing phenylalanine or tryptophan. Each record gives: clone size, V gene, J gene, D gene, CDR3 protein, CDR3 DNA. D genes are given only for firm matches. Clone sizes are given selectively: once, few, many, or a class where the clone is expanded.

few,TRBV7-9,TRBJ2-3,.,CASSLDDFTDTQYF,TGTGCCAGCAGCTTAGATGACTTCACAGATACGCAGTATTTT
few,TRBV7-2,TRBJ1-1,.,CASSLQGQGNTEAFF,TGTGCCAGCAGCTTACAGGGTCAAGGGAACACTGAAGCTTTCTTT
.,TRBV20-1,TRBJ2-2,.,CSAREELRSNTGELFF,TGCAGTGCTAGAGAAGAACTTCGATCGAACACCGGGGAGCTGTTTTTT
.,TRBV18,TRBJ2-1,.,CASSPGGGMVSYNEQFF,TGTGCCAGCTCCCCCGGGGGCGGCATGGTCTCCTACAATGAGCAGTTCTTC
few,TRBV4-1,TRBJ2-3,.,CASSLQTYTDTQYF,TGTGCCAGCAGCTTACAAACCTACACAGATACGCAGTATTTT
.,TRBV12-3/TRBV12-4,TRBJ2-1,.,CASSIRNEQFF,TGTGCCAGCAGTATTCGTAATGAGCAGTTCTTC
.,TRBV25-1,TRBJ1-2,.,CASSGVFGYGYTF,TGTGCCAGCAGTGGAGTTTTTGGATATGGCTACACCTTC
.,TRBV28,TRBJ1-2,.,CASSSGGQPLNDYGYTF,TGTGCCAGCAGTTCAGGCGGACAGCCCTTAAACGACTATGGCTACACCTTC
many,TRBV7-2,TRBJ2-7,.,CASSEAGWGQYF,TGTGCCAGCAGCGAGGCAGGGTGGGGGCAGTACTTC
.,TRBV10-3,TRBJ2-3,TRBD1,CAISEGQGVFDTQYF,TGTGCCATCAGTGAGGGACAGGGTGTTTTTGATACGCAGTATTTT
once,TRBV4-1,TRBJ2-2,TRBD2,CASSQALLAGGTGELFF,TGCGCCAGCAGTCAAGCTCTCCTAGCGGGAGGCACCGGGGAGCTGTTTTTT
once,TRBV6-6,TRBJ2-3,TRBD2,CASRQGLAGGTDTQYF,TGTGCCAGCAGGCAGGGACTAGCGGGTGGAACAGATACGCAGTATTTT
.,TRBV19,TRBJ1-5,.,CASSIRGGGGGQPQHF,TGTGCCAGTAGTATACGGGGGGGAGGGGGAGGCCAGCCCCAGCATTTT
many,TRBV7-2,TRBJ2-3,.,CASSLTFPGRALGSTDTQYF,TGTGCCAGCAGCTTAACTTTCCCGGGAAGAGCGCTTGGGAGCACAGATACGCAGTATTTT
.,TRBV10-3,TRBJ1-1,.,CAISELGSVGAFF,TGTGCCATCAGTGAGTTGGGCTCGGTAGGAGCTTTCTTT
.,TRBV7-9,TRBJ2-1,.,CASSLGLNEQFF,TGTGCCAGCAGCTTAGGCTTAAATGAGCAGTTCTTC
.,TRBV25-1,TRBJ2-5,.,CASSEGLALQETQYF,TGTGCCAGCAGTGAAGGGCTAGCGCTCCAAGAGACCCAGTACTTC
few,TRBV6-5,TRBJ1-6,.,CASRESGSSYNSPLHF,TGTGCCAGCAGAGAATCGGGGAGCTCCTATAATTCACCCCTCCACTTT